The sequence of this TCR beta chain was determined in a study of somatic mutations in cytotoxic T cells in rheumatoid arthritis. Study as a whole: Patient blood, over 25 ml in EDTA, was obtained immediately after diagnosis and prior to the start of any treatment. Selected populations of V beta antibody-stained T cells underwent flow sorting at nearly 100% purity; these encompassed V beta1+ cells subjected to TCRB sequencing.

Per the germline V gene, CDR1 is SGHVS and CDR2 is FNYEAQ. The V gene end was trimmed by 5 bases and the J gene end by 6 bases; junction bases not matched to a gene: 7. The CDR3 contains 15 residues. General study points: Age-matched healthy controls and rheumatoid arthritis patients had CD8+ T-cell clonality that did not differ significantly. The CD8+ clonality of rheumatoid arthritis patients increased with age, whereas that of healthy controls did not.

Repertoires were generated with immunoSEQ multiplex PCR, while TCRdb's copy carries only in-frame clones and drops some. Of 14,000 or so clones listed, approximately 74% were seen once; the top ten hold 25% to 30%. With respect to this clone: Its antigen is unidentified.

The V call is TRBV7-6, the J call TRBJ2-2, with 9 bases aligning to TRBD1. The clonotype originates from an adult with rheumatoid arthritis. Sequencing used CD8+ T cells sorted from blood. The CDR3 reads CASSAQGAAAGELFF. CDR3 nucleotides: TGTGCCAGCAGCGCACAGGGGGCGGCTGCCGGGGAGCTGTTTTTT.